Listed here are 28 T cell receptor beta chains from one sample, sequenced in a study of read filtering for tumor transcriptome and immune sequencing. This library used around 0.4 ug RNA and molecular barcoded adaptors spanning alpha/delta and beta/gamma chains. MiXCR, applied by TCRdb to the reads, yields one record per CDR3 protein. This table has 35,000 to 50,000 distinct CDR3 sequences, 20% appearing once. The sequencing sample was made of a population of CD138-negative cells sorted from bone marrow. The source of these receptors is a donor aged 40 or older with multiple myeloma.

This clonotype was observed many times. This chain links TRBV6-6 with TRBJ2-7; 13 positions match TRBD2. This CDR3 contains 14 residues. Germline V gene sequence: CDR1 MNHNY, CDR2 SVGAGI (reference sequence). The J segment lost 5 bases and the V segment lost 6 bases, leaving 4 bases of the junction unmatched. The CDR3, as DNA: TGTGCCAGCAGCTGGACTAGCGGGAGCGACGAGCAGTACTTC. Encoded protein: CASSWTSGSDEQYF.

The chain recombines TRBV11-1 with TRBJ2-2; D not resolved. The V and J ends lost 1 base and 5 bases respectively, with 5 bases between them. The CDR3 consists of 13 residues. Germline V CDR1 and CDR2: SGHAT, FQDESV (reference sequence). CDR3 coding DNA: TGTGCCAGCAGCTTAGGCGGAACCGGGGAGCTGTTTTTT. It encodes CASSLGGTGELFF.

At least ten counts were recorded for this clonotype. The chain uses TRBV20-1 and TRBJ2-7; D possibly matches TRBD1 or TRBD2 (5 bases each). Trimming took off 1 base at V and 5 bases at J, with 18 bases between the two ends. This CDR3 is built from 15 residues. Germline V gene data show CDR1 as DFQATT and CDR2 as SNEGSKA (reference sequence). CDR3 loop: CSARVFGDVADEQYF. Here the CDR3 DNA reads TGCAGTGCTAGAGTTTTCGGGGACGTCGCTGACGAGCAGTACTTC.

V usage is TRBV10-2 and J usage is TRBJ2-2; D possibly corresponds to TRBD1 (6 bases). The CDR3 has 13 amino acids. Looked up from germline, CDR1 is WSHSY and CDR2 is SAAADI. Trimming cost V 7 bases and J 6 bases, with 12 bases left between them. The DNA for the CDR3 is TGCGCCAGCACCACAGGGAGAGCCGGGGAGCTGTTTTTT. This translates into CASTTGRAGELFF.

The table lists this clonotype with a few counts. The chain carries TRBV5-1 and TRBJ2-3, with 8 bases lining up with TRBD2. In germline, CDR1 is SGHRS, CDR2 YFSETQ. CDR3 size: 16 residues. Trimming at V came to 0 bases and at J to 1 base, leaving 4 bases not matched to a gene. The CDR3 DNA sequence: TGCGCCAGCAGCTTGGTAGGAGCGGGAGGCACAGATACGCAGTATTTT. Its translation is CASSLVGAGGTDTQYF.

This clonotype was observed a handful of times. V gene TRBV18 combines with J gene TRBJ2-5, with 7 bases lining up with TRBD2. Losses at the gene ends were 0 bases for V and 2 bases for J; bases not matched to a gene: 6. In germline, CDR1 is KGHSH, CDR2 LQKENI. CDR3 length: 16 residues. The CDR3 region is CASSPPGSSGQETQYF. DNA for the CDR3: TGTGCCAGCTCACCACCGGGATCTAGCGGACAAGAGACCCAGTACTTC.

Comment on this clonotype: This could be a read error, since a much larger clone is one nucleotide away. CDR3 DNA: TGTGCCAGCAGCCCGAACCCCGGACCCCTAGAGCAGTACTTC. It specifies CASSPNPGPLEQYF. This rearrangement joins TRBV7-2 to TRBJ2-7; D remains unclear. Germline CDR1 is SGHTA and CDR2 is FQGNSA. Trimming cost V 5 bases and J 7 bases, with 18 bases left between them. This CDR3 spans 14 amino acids.

The J gene is TRBJ2-1, the V gene TRBV6-6; D is unresolved. CDR3 length: 14 residues. Germline assignment: CDR1 MNHNY and CDR2 SVGAGI (reference sequence). Trimming stripped 8 bases from V and 2 bases from J, with 13 bases between. For the CDR3, the DNA is TGTGCCAGCCAGGACGCTATGGCCTACAATGAGCAGTTCTTC. Translation gives CASQDAMAYNEQFF.

This clonotype was observed a handful of times. This chain links TRBV5-1 with TRBJ1-1; D is ambiguous. CDR3 length: 14 residues. The V end lost 2 bases, the J end lost 1 base, and 9 bases lay between the germline ends. Germline V gives CDR1 SGHRS, CDR2 YFSETQ. Here the CDR3 DNA reads TGCGCCAGCAGCTTATCGGCATGGAACACTGAAGCTTTCTTT. Its protein is CASSLSAWNTEAFF.

This clonotype has at least ten counts. The V call is TRBV12-3 or TRBV12-4, the J call TRBJ2-2; D is undetermined. The germline V and J ends were trimmed by 3 bases and 8 bases, with 13 bases remaining between them. This CDR3 contains 14 residues. CDR3 residues: CASSFGSGRGELFF. The DNA for the CDR3 is TGTGCCAGCAGTTTTGGTTCTGGAAGGGGGGAGCTGTTTTTT.

This clonotype was seen repeatedly, ten times or more. The J gene is TRBJ2-1, the V gene TRBV29-1; 9 bases agree with TRBD2. Germline CDR1 is SQVTM and CDR2 is ANQGSEA. V gave up 7 bases and J gave up 0 bases; unmatched junction bases: 4. This CDR3 is built from 14 residues. CDR3 sequence reads: CSAVAGDSYNEQFF. For the CDR3, the DNA is TGCAGCGCAGTAGCGGGAGACTCCTACAATGAGCAGTTCTTC.

This clonotype has at least ten counts. CDR3 coding DNA: TGTGCCAGCAGTGAATGGTTGGGGAACGAGCAGTTCTTC. This encodes CASSEWLGNEQFF. The chain employs TRBV2 and TRBJ2-1; no definite D call. This CDR3 spans 13 amino acids. Trimming took 2 bases from V and 10 from J, leaving 12 bases between them. Germline lookup yields CDR1 SNHLY and CDR2 FYNNEI. The entire variable domain, with the rest obtained from reference TRBV2 and TRBJ2-1, is as follows: EPEVTQTPSHQVTQMGQEVILRCVPISNHLYFYWYRQILGQKVEFLVSFYNNEISEKSEIFDDQFSVERPDGSNFTLKIRSTKLEDSAMYFCASSEWLGNEQFFGPGTRLTVL.

This clonotype was counted ten times or more. This chain joins TRBV7-2 and TRBJ1-5; the match to TRBD1 covers 8 bases. Germline V gene sequence: CDR1 SGHTA, CDR2 FQGNSA. This CDR3 comprises 16 residues. V shed 4 bases, J shed 1 base, and the junction held 6 bases outside the gene matches. The CDR3 sequence is CASSSRTGLSNQPQHF. The CDR3 bases are TGTGCCAGCAGCTCTCGGACAGGGTTGAGCAATCAGCCCCAGCATTTT.

Many counts were recorded for this clonotype. V is TRBV13 and J is TRBJ2-1, with 7 bases identical to TRBD1. From germline, CDR1 is PRHDT and CDR2 FYEKMQ (reference sequence). The CDR3 is made up of 16 amino acids. After removal of 5 bases from V and 0 bases from J, the junction contained 7 bases not matched to a gene. DNA for the CDR3: TGTGCCAGCAGCCCTCGACAGGGCAGCTCCTACAATGAGCAGTTCTTC. Translation gives CASSPRQGSSYNEQFF.

Notes on this clonotype: This may come from a read error, since a much larger clone is one base off. The chain employs TRBV7-9 and TRBJ2-2; a possible D gene is TRBD1 (6 bases). CDR1 is SEHNR, CDR2 FQNEAQ, per germline (reference sequence). Trimming took off 0 bases at V and 6 bases at J, with 14 bases between the two ends. The CDR3 has 16 amino acids. CDR3 sequence (DNA): TGTGCCAGCAGCTTAGCGGGCCAGGGGCTGTCCGGGGAGCTGTTTTTT. This codes for CASSLAGQGLSGELFF.

This clonotype has ten or more counts. The chain uses TRBV5-1 and TRBJ2-5, with D unclear. Germline assignment: CDR1 SGHRS and CDR2 YFSETQ. V lost 0 bases and J 3 bases, leaving 15 bases between the germline ends. The CDR3 is 16 amino acids. The CDR3, as DNA: TGCGCCAGCAGCTTGGGAGTCTCCGGCCCCGAAGAGACCCAGTACTTC. The encoded protein is CASSLGVSGPEETQYF.

The sample holds many counts of this clonotype. V gene TRBV20-1 combines with J gene TRBJ2-5, with TRBD1 identical over 7 bases. This CDR3 is 13 amino acids long. V lost 5 bases and J lost 5; bases outside the gene matches: 8. CDR1 is DFQATT and CDR2 is SNEGSKA in the germline V gene (reference sequence). CDR3 sequence (DNA): TGCAGTGCTTCCCGACAGGGTACGGAGACCCAGTACTTC. It is translated as CSASRQGTETQYF.

On this clonotype: As the CDR3 is not closed by the conserved phenylalanine or tryptophan, this likely results from a read error. V and J are TRBV12-3 or TRBV12-4 and TRBJ2-1, with D hard to call. This CDR3 spans 12 amino acids. V gave up 3 bases and J gave up 8 bases, with 8 bases separating them. This CDR3 reads CASSFSVYEQFY. CDR3 bases: TGTGCCAGCAGTTTCTCGGTGTATGAGCAGTTCTAC.

At least ten counts were recorded for this clonotype. The V call is TRBV2, the J call TRBJ2-7; D unresolved. This CDR3 is built from 11 residues. The germline V gene encodes CDR1 SNHLY and CDR2 FYNNEI. V dropped 6 bases and J dropped 3 bases, with 6 bases sitting between them. CDR3 region: CASSNDYEQYF. In DNA form, the CDR3 reads TGTGCCAGCAGCAATGACTACGAGCAGTACTTC. Complete variable domain (other parts from reference TRBV2 and TRBJ2-7): EPEVTQTPSHQVTQMGQEVILRCVPISNHLYFYWYRQILGQKVEFLVSFYNNEISEKSEIFDDQFSVERPDGSNFTLKIRSTKLEDSAMYFCASSNDYEQYFGPGTRLTVT.

Within the sample, this clonotype is medium-sized. V and J are TRBV18 and TRBJ2-1; D might be TRBD2 (5 bases). Germline lookup yields CDR1 KGHSH and CDR2 LQKENI. Trimming removed 2 bases at V and 10 bases at J, with 6 bases between. This CDR3 region has 11 residues. As DNA, the CDR3 is TGTGCCAGCTCACCAAGAGGGGAGCAGTTCTTC. The encoded protein is CASSPRGEQFF.

This clonotype was seen only a few times. The rearrangement links TRBV10-2 to TRBJ2-3; D gene unclear. CDR1 and CDR2 from the germline V gene are WSHSY and SAAADI. Trimming left V 2 bases short and J 3 bases short, with 12 bases between. CDR3 length equals 15 residues. The CDR3 spells CASSEIERTTDTQYF. The CDR3 DNA is TGCGCCAGCAGTGAGATTGAGAGGACGACAGATACGCAGTATTTT.

This chain joins TRBV5-6 and TRBJ2-7; D is uncertain. Germline assignment: CDR1 SGHDT and CDR2 YYEEEE. V shed 1 base and J shed 0 bases, with 11 bases lying between them. This CDR3 has 15 amino acids. CDR3 loop: CASSLIQFTSYEQYF. CDR3 sequence (DNA): TGTGCCAGCAGCTTGATCCAGTTTACCTCCTACGAGCAGTACTTC.

This clonotype has at least ten counts. The chain uses TRBV28 and TRBJ2-3; D not resolved. V lost 1 base, J lost 1 base, and 9 bases lay in between. The CDR3 length is 15 residues. The V gene's germline CDR1 is MDHEN and CDR2 SYDVKM. CDR3 amino acids: CASSLSVTGTDTQYF. CDR3 sequence (DNA): TGTGCCAGCAGTTTATCCGTTACTGGCACAGATACGCAGTATTTT.

This clonotype was seen repeatedly, ten times or more. The chain combines TRBV29-1 with TRBJ2-5; D gene ambiguous. The V end lost 4 bases, the J end lost 5 bases, and 2 bases lay between the germline ends. CDR3 length equals 9 residues. Germline values: CDR1 SQVTM, CDR2 ANQGSEA. CDR3 residues: CSVGETQYF. In DNA, the CDR3 is TGCAGCGTTGGGGAGACCCAGTACTTC.

The table lists this clonotype with many counts. V usage is TRBV7-2 and J usage is TRBJ2-1; perhaps TRBD2 as D (5 bases). The CDR3 is 16 amino acids. The V gene's germline CDR1 is SGHTA and CDR2 FQGNSA. Trimming shortened V by 0 bases and J by 3 bases, and 12 bases separated the two germline ends. The CDR3 region has the DNA TGTGCCAGCAGCTTAGCGTTCGGCGGGTACTACAATGAGCAGTTCTTC. Amino acid sequence: CASSLAFGGYYNEQFF.

For this clonotype: This CDR3 is missing its conserved last phenylalanine or tryptophan, likely due to a read error. The J gene is TRBJ2-1, the V gene TRBV13; no firm D call. CDR1 and CDR2 (germline): PRHDT, FYEKMQ (reference sequence). The CDR3 sequence is 13 residues long. For the CDR3, the DNA is TGTGCCAGCAGCCGAAGGCTAGTCTATGATCAGTTCTAC. Translation: CASSRRLVYDQFY.

This clonotype came up many times. The rearrangement joins TRBV5-1 to TRBJ2-1; D is perhaps TRBD1 (6 bases). The CDR3 length is 13 residues. Trimming removed 4 bases from V and 8 bases from J, with 13 bases in between. Germline V lookup: CDR1 SGHRS, CDR2 YFSETQ. The CDR3 bases are TGCGCCAGCAGCCTCTACAGGGCCGATGAGCAGTTCTTC. Translated: CASSLYRADEQFF.

This clonotype occurred many times. The chain uses TRBV6-1 and TRBJ2-2; weak D call: TRBD2 (6 bases). The CDR3 runs to 15 residues. CDR1 and CDR2 from the germline V gene are MNHNS and SASEGT. The V gene lost 5 bases and the J gene lost 3 bases, with 13 bases spanning the gap. The CDR3 region has the DNA TGTGCCAGCAGTCAAACGAGCGGGTACACCGGGGAGCTGTTTTTT. It is translated as CASSQTSGYTGELFF.